Listed here are 18 T cell receptor beta chains from one sample, sequenced in a study of control samples from healthy donors and cancer patients. Profiled with immunoSEQ multiplex PCR; TCRdb holds only in-frame clones, not every one. Of about 100,000 clones in the sample, more than 85% were seen once. The sequencing sample was made of blood. The receptors originated from a man aged 25-40 years in good health.

The rearrangement links TRBV6-2 or TRBV6-3 to TRBJ1-2, with a weak D call TRBD1 (5 bases). This CDR3 comprises 17 residues. The germline V and J ends were trimmed by 2 bases and 6 bases, with 22 bases remaining between them. Germline V CDR1 and CDR2: MNHEY, SVGEGT. The CDR3 DNA sequence: TGTGCCAGCAGTTACGGGGGGACGTGGACGGTAGCGAATGGCTACACCTTC. Its protein product is CASSYGGTWTVANGYTF.

This clone has only one observation. The chain has TRBV19 and TRBJ2-7; D is possibly TRBD2 (5 bases). Trimming removed 5 bases at V and 4 bases at J, with 12 bases between. CDR1 is LNHDA and CDR2 is SQIVND in the germline V gene (reference sequence). This CDR3 contains 13 residues. For the CDR3, the DNA is TGTGCCAGTAGTCGCGGGTCCAAATACGAGCAGTACTTC. It yields the protein CASSRGSKYEQYF.

The J gene is TRBJ1-1, the V gene TRBV19; 7 nucleotides match TRBD1. Per the germline V gene, CDR1 is LNHDA and CDR2 is SQIVND (reference sequence). With V trimmed by 4 bases and J by 1 base, 6 bases remained unmatched. This CDR3 is 15 amino acids long. As DNA, the CDR3 is TGTGCCAGTAGTACCCACAGGGGACAGAACACTGAAGCTTTCTTT. It yields the protein CASSTHRGQNTEAFF.

The genes are TRBV24-1 and TRBJ2-3; D might be TRBD2 (6 bases). Germline V CDR1 and CDR2: KGHDR, SFDVKD. This CDR3 has 15 amino acids. Between the trimmed V and J ends, which lost 5 bases and 4 bases, there was a span of 15 bases. The CDR3 spells CATSGYTGGADTQYF. In DNA form, the CDR3 reads TGTGCCACCAGTGGGTATACCGGCGGGGCAGATACGCAGTATTTT.

CDR3 nucleotides: TGTGCCAGCAGCCCGACAGACAGGGAAGAGACCCAGTACTTC. It yields the protein CASSPTDREETQYF. This sequence joins TRBV4-2 and TRBJ2-5; 7 nucleotides match TRBD1. The CDR3 totals 14 residues. Germline lookup yields CDR1 LGHNA and CDR2 YNFKEQ. V lost 4 bases and J lost 3; bases outside the gene matches: 5.

V usage is TRBV19 and J usage is TRBJ2-3; D call uncertain. The CDR3 covers 17 residues. The germline V gene has CDR1 LNHDA and CDR2 SQIVND (reference sequence). The V gene lost 5 bases and the J gene lost 2 bases, with 20 bases spanning the gap. In DNA form, the CDR3 reads TGTGCCAGTAGTCCCCCCCCAGAATACCACAACACAGATACGCAGTATTTT. Its translation: CASSPPPEYHNTDTQYF.

The V and J genes are TRBV3-1 (or the pseudogene TRBV3-2) and TRBJ2-5; 8 nucleotides agree with TRBD2. V shed 1 base, J shed 2 bases, and the junction held 15 bases outside the gene matches. The CDR3 has 19 residues. Germline CDR1 is LGHDT and CDR2 is YNNKEL (reference sequence). CDR3 sequence reads: CASSQGSVTGGNPQETQYF. The CDR3 DNA is TGTGCCAGCAGCCAAGGGAGCGTGACGGGGGGGAACCCACAAGAGACCCAGTACTTC.

The J gene is TRBJ2-7, the V gene TRBV10-3; 7 nucleotides match TRBD2. The CDR3 is made up of 15 amino acids. Germline trimming cut 6 bases from V and 6 bases from J; bases unmatched to any gene: 14. Germline loops: CDR1 ENHRY, CDR2 SYGVKD. CDR3 sequence reads: CAIRAGSGSSGEQYF. DNA of the CDR3: TGTGCCATCAGGGCCGGTAGCGGGTCTTCGGGCGAGCAGTACTTC.

This chain links TRBV5-5 with TRBJ2-1; D not resolved. V shed 0 bases and J shed 1 base, with 5 bases lying between them. The CDR3 runs to 14 residues. Germline CDR1 SGHKS, CDR2 YYEKEE (reference sequence). CDR3 sequence: CASSLAWSYNEQFF. CDR3 sequence (DNA): TGTGCCAGCAGCTTGGCTTGGTCCTACAATGAGCAGTTCTTC.

This chain uses TRBV4-3 with TRBJ2-5; D is perhaps TRBD2 (6 bases). The CDR3 has 15 residues. CDR1 and CDR2 from the germline V gene are LGHNA and YSLEER. Trimming pared 1 base from V and 5 bases from J, leaving 14 bases between. CDR3 nucleotides: TGCGCCAGCAGCCAAGTATCATCGGGGGAGGAGACCCAGTACTTC. Protein product: CASSQVSSGEETQYF.

CDR3 sequence (DNA): TGTGCCAGCAGCTTAGGGGGGACACGAAGGGAAGCTTTCTTT. Protein product: CASSLGGTRREAFF. The chain carries TRBV7-2 and TRBJ1-1; perhaps TRBD1 as D (6 bases). Germline CDR1 reads SGHTA; CDR2 reads FQGNSA. The CDR3 covers 14 residues. The V end lost 1 base, the J end lost 8 bases, and 14 bases lay between the germline ends.

Remarks on this clone: Germline and junction disagree at one end, which may indicate a read error. The chain employs TRBV2 and TRBJ2-7, with D perhaps TRBD2 (6 bases). The CDR3 is 10 residues long. Germline CDR1 is SNHLY and CDR2 is FYNNEI. CDR3: CASREGLLVF. CDR3 coding DNA: TGTGCCAGCAGGGAGGGGCTACTCGTCTTC.

In its sample, this clone was seen once. The chain uses TRBV28 and TRBJ1-2; possible D gene TRBD1, 5 bases. The V gene lost 2 bases and the J gene lost 7 bases, with 17 bases spanning the gap. Germline CDR1 reads MDHEN; CDR2 reads SYDVKM. The CDR3 is 15 amino acids. CDR3: CASSLGEFRATGYTF. DNA for the CDR3: TGTGCCAGCAGTTTAGGAGAGTTCAGGGCGACTGGCTACACCTTC.

In this sample, this clone turned up once. The CDR3 DNA follows: TGTGCCAGCAGCGTAGGGACAGGGGCATATAGCAATCAGCCCCAGCATTTT. Protein product: CASSVGTGAYSNQPQHF. The chain joins TRBV9 to TRBJ1-5; the match to TRBD1 covers 9 bases. CDR3 size: 17 residues. Losses at the gene ends were 0 bases for V and 0 bases for J; bases not matched to a gene: 4. The germline V gene encodes CDR1 SGDLS and CDR2 YYNGEE. Using reference TRBV9 and TRBJ1-5 for the parts outside the CDR3, the full variable domain is DSGVTQTPKHLITATGQRVTLRCSPRSGDLSVYWYQQSLDQGLQFLIQYYNGEERAKGNILERFSAQQFPDLHSELNLSSLELGDSALYFCASSVGTGAYSNQPQHFGDGTRLSIL.

The rearrangement links TRBV6-6 to TRBJ1-3; D remains unclear. The V end lost 6 bases, the J end lost 8 bases, and 20 bases lay between the germline ends. CDR3 length equals 15 residues. From germline, CDR1 is MNHNY and CDR2 SVGAGI (reference sequence). For the CDR3, the DNA is TGTGCCAGCAGAAGATCAGCCGCCTCAGGCTACACCATATATTTT. It yields the protein CASRRSAASGYTIYF.

The chain has TRBV14 and TRBJ2-3; D is possibly TRBD2 (5 bases). The V gene's germline CDR1 is SGHDN and CDR2 FVKESK. The CDR3 contains 14 residues. Trimming stripped 4 bases from V and 2 bases from J, with 10 bases between. The CDR3 sequence: CASSLRTDTDTQYF. CDR3 in DNA: TGTGCCAGCAGCCTGAGGACTGACACAGATACGCAGTATTTT. Complete variable domain (other parts from reference TRBV14 and TRBJ2-3): EAGVTQFPSHSVIEKGQTVTLRCDPISGHDNLYWYRRVMGKEIKFLLHFVKESKQDESGMPNNRFLAERTGGTYSTLKVQPAELEDSGVYFCASSLRTDTDTQYFGPGTRLTVL.

This sequence joins TRBV11-2 and TRBJ1-2, with a tentative D call TRBD1 (6 bases). Germline CDR1 SGHAT, CDR2 FQNNGV. The V and J ends lost 5 bases and 3 bases respectively, with 19 bases between them. This CDR3 is built from 16 residues. The DNA for the CDR3 is TGTGCCAGCAGCACCTACAGGGTCGGTTCGGACTATGGCTACACCTTC. Residues: CASSTYRVGSDYGYTF.

This chain links TRBV6-2 or TRBV6-3 with TRBJ2-2; 8 bases align to TRBD1. The ends lost 4 bases at V and 0 bases at J; junction bases unmatched: 1. The CDR3 is 15 amino acids. Looked up from germline, CDR1 is MNHEY and CDR2 is SVGEGT. The CDR3 nucleotides are TGTGCCAGCAGTTTGGGACAGGCGAACACCGGGGAGCTGTTTTTT. Protein sequence: CASSLGQANTGELFF.